This T cell receptor (beta chain) emerged from a study of cytomegalovirus exposure and HLA in healthy donors. For the study at large: About 85 million unique TCRs from HLA-typed donors were held in an early release of data. Study results and caveats: Several of the most significant clusters appeared linked to common viral pathogens, based on a later analysis.

The CDR3 has 12 amino acids. V lost 6 bases to trimming and J lost 8 bases, with 11 bases between them. Germline CDR1 MNHEY, CDR2 SVGAGI. This clone was seen only a few times. Its antigen remains unidentified. PCR employed 60 Vbeta and 13 Jbeta primers. Assay: immunoSEQ multiplex PCR; the TCRdb copy retains only in-frame clones and omits some. Of 200,000 to 250,000 clones detected, around 80% appear once; the ten largest clones hold approximately 0.47%. The clonotype was recovered from a boy younger than 18 in good health and CMV-seronegative. Source material: PBMCs. This chain links TRBV6-5 with TRBJ2-1; D call uncertain. DNA of the CDR3: TGTGCCAGCAGGAATTACAACGATGAGCAGTTCTTC. This codes for CASRNYNDEQFF.